One T cell receptor (beta chain) is described in this entry. This specimen comes from a study of graft-versus-host responses after intestinal transplantation. Turning to the study itself: The whole recipient group had anti-thymocyte globulin induction followed by tacrolimus and steroids for two to four years.

Unmatched junction bases numbered 9, after V lost 6 bases and J lost 5 bases. Germline assignment: CDR1 ENHRY and CDR2 SYGVKD. This CDR3 is built from 15 residues. Graft specimens yielded both intraepithelial and lamina propria lymphocytes. Measured with immunoSEQ multiplex PCR; TCRdb has only the in-frame clones, and not every one. The sample lists about 2,000 clones, more than 75% occurring once. Sample: ileum tissue, taken 12 days after intestinal transplant. The chain recombines TRBV10-3 with TRBJ2-5, with 10 bases matching TRBD1. The clonotype was recovered from a human patient who received an intestinal transplant, so some T cells may come from the graft donor. The CDR3 protein is CAISPTGGRAETQYF. CDR3 DNA sequence: TGTGCCATCAGCCCGACAGGGGGCAGGGCGGAGACCCAGTACTTC.